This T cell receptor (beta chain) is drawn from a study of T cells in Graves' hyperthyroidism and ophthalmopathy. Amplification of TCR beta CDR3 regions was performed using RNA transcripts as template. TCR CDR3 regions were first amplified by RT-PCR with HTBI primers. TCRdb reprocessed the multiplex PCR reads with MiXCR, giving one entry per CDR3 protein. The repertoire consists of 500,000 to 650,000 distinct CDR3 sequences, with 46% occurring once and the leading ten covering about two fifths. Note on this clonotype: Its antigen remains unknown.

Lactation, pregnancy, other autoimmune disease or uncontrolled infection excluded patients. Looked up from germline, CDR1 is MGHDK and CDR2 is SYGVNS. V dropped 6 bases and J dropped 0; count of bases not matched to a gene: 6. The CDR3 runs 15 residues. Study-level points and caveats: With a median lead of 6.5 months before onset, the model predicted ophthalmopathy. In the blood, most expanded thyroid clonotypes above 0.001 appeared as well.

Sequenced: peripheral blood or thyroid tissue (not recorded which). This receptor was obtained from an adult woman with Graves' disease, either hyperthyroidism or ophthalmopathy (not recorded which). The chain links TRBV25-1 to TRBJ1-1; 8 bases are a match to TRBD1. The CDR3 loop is CASSGWTGMNTEAFF. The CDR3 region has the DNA TGTGCCAGCAGCGGGTGGACAGGGATGAACACTGAAGCTTTCTTT.